Below, 14 T cell receptor beta chains from the same sample are listed, as sequenced in a study of blood T cell repertoires in COVID-19. Measured with immunoSEQ multiplex PCR; TCRdb has only the in-frame clones, and not every one. Among just over 650,000 clones listed, more than 80% were seen once. Sequenced: peripheral blood. The receptor set was obtained from a woman between 18 and 30 years old with acute or convalescent COVID-19.

The V call is TRBV9, the J call TRBJ2-2; D is possibly TRBD1 (6 bases). Germline V gene lookup returns CDR1 SGDLS and CDR2 YYNGEE. Deletions cut 4 bases from V and 3 bases from J, with 13 bases between. The CDR3 totals 15 residues. CDR3 loop: CASSLRTAHTGELFF. As DNA, the CDR3 is TGTGCCAGCAGCCTCCGGACAGCTCACACCGGGGAGCTGTTTTTT.

The chain is built from TRBV6-5 and TRBJ1-1; 7 bases fit TRBD1. The CDR3 loop spans 15 amino acids. V trimming: 4 bases; J trimming: 6 bases; junction bases outside the gene matches: 11. Germline assignment: CDR1 MNHEY and CDR2 SVGAGI. This CDR3 reads CASSSPLTGLAEAFF. The CDR3 DNA reads as TGTGCCAGCAGTTCCCCTTTGACAGGGTTAGCTGAAGCTTTCTTT.

The chain links TRBV3-1 (or the pseudogene TRBV3-2) to TRBJ2-3, with 8 bases lining up with TRBD1. CDR1 LGHDT and CDR2 YNNKEL come from the germline V gene (reference sequence). CDR3 length: 17 residues. V dropped 4 bases and J dropped 0; count of bases not matched to a gene: 9. CDR3 nucleotide sequence: TGTGCCAGCAGCCGAGAACTCCGACAGGGGAGCACAGATACGCAGTATTTT. It translates to CASSRELRQGSTDTQYF.

The V and J genes are TRBV6-2 or TRBV6-3 and TRBJ1-6; possible D gene TRBD1, 5 bases. CDR1 is MNHEY and CDR2 is SVGEGT in the germline V gene. V lost 2 bases and J 7 bases, leaving 18 bases between the germline ends. This CDR3 is built from 17 residues. The CDR3 is CASSYPGQRGANSPLHF. DNA for the CDR3: TGTGCCAGCAGTTACCCCGGACAACGCGGGGCAAATTCACCCCTCCACTTT.

This rearrangement joins TRBV10-3 to TRBJ1-1; D might be TRBD1 (5 bases). V was shortened by 10 bases and J by 4 bases, with 10 bases between the two germline ends. Germline assignment: CDR1 ENHRY and CDR2 SYGVKD. The CDR3 loop spans 11 amino acids. The CDR3 sequence: CATGQGTEAFF. Here the CDR3 DNA reads TGTGCCACCGGACAAGGCACTGAAGCTTTCTTT.

V gene TRBV5-1 combines with J gene TRBJ1-5, with D unresolved. The germline V gene has CDR1 SGHRS and CDR2 YFSETQ. The CDR3 totals 17 residues. Trimming left V 4 bases short and J 1 base short, with 18 bases between. CDR3 protein: CASSPRGLDKSNQPQHF. CDR3 nucleotides: TGCGCCAGCAGCCCCCGTGGACTTGACAAGAGCAATCAGCCCCAGCATTTT. Looking up the rest from reference TRBV5-1 and TRBJ1-5 gives the full variable domain: KAGVTQTPRYLIKTRGQQVTLSCSPISGHRSVSWYQQTPGQGLQFLFEYFSETQRNKGNFPGRFSGRQFSNSRSEMNVSTLELGDSALYLCASSPRGLDKSNQPQHFGDGTRLSIL.

The CDR3 protein is CASSGQGLEYEQYF. The CDR3 coding sequence is TGTGCCAGCAGCGGACAGGGGCTTGAGTACGAGCAGTACTTC. The chain joins TRBV2 to TRBJ2-7, with 9 nucleotides matching TRBD1. Unmatched junction bases numbered 7, after V lost 6 bases and J lost 4 bases. In germline, CDR1 is SNHLY, CDR2 FYNNEI. The CDR3 runs to 14 residues.

The rearrangement links TRBV2 to TRBJ2-5, with D maybe TRBD2 (5 bases). The CDR3 has 12 amino acids. Germline CDR1 reads SNHLY; CDR2 reads FYNNEI. The V and J ends lost 7 bases and 4 bases respectively, with 10 bases between them. The CDR3 bases are TGTGCCAGCACGAGCGGAGGAGAGACCCAGTACTTC. Protein product: CASTSGGETQYF.

This chain uses TRBV19 with TRBJ1-2; D gene uncertain. V was pared by 8 bases and J by 2 bases, with 18 bases between. CDR1 and CDR2 from the germline V gene are LNHDA and SQIVND (reference sequence). The CDR3 is made up of 15 amino acids. The CDR3 region has the DNA TGTGCCAGTCACCCTTCCCGGGGAATGAACTATGGCTACACCTTC. Encoded protein: CASHPSRGMNYGYTF.

The V call is TRBV19, the J call TRBJ1-6, with a tentative D call TRBD1 (5 bases). Germline CDR1 LNHDA, CDR2 SQIVND (reference sequence). The CDR3 consists of 13 residues. V shed 7 bases and J shed 10 bases, with 14 bases lying between them. In DNA, the CDR3 is TGTGCCAGTAATCTGGACAAAGGATCACCCCTCCACTTT. This translates into CASNLDKGSPLHF. Full variable domain (rest looked up from reference TRBV19 and TRBJ1-6): DGGITQSPKYLFRKEGQNVTLSCEQNLNHDAMYWYRQDPGQGLRLIYYSQIVNDFQKGDIAEGYSVSREKKESFPLTVTSAQKNPTAFYLCASNLDKGSPLHFGNGTRLTVT.

This clone was seen a single time. The chain joins TRBV2 to TRBJ2-1; 13 bases align to TRBD2. CDR3 length: 15 amino acids. After removal of 1 base from V and 7 bases from J, the junction contained 1 base not matched to a gene. The V gene's germline CDR1 is SNHLY and CDR2 FYNNEI. The CDR3 region has the DNA TGTGCCAGCAGTGAAGTGGGACTAGCGGGGAATGAGCAGTTCTTC. Translation gives CASSEVGLAGNEQFF.

This clone occurred once. The V gene is TRBV5-1, the J gene TRBJ2-7; the match to TRBD1 covers 10 bases. Germline V gene sequence: CDR1 SGHRS, CDR2 YFSETQ. This CDR3 region has 15 residues. J lost 3 bases, V lost 4 bases, and 7 bases had no gene match. As DNA, the CDR3 is TGCGCCAGCAGCGGCTACGGGGACAGGGGCTACGAGCAGTACTTC. Translation: CASSGYGDRGYEQYF.

This chain links TRBV6-5 with TRBJ2-7; D gene ambiguous. The CDR3 is 14 residues long. V was pared by 11 bases and J by 3 bases, with 20 bases between. Germline V CDR1 and CDR2: MNHEY, SVGAGI. CDR3: CAAPRMQARYEQYF. The CDR3 nucleotides are TGTGCCGCCCCACGGATGCAGGCCCGCTACGAGCAGTACTTC.

The J gene is TRBJ1-2, the V gene TRBV4-1; 7 bases map to TRBD1. The CDR3 is made up of 13 amino acids. Trimming removed 6 bases from V and 2 bases from J; junction bases left unmatched: 3. The germline CDR1 and CDR2 sequences are MGHRA and YSYEKL. CDR3 amino acids: CASSTGQNYGYTF. Here the CDR3 DNA reads TGCGCCAGCAGTACGGGACAGAACTATGGCTACACCTTC.